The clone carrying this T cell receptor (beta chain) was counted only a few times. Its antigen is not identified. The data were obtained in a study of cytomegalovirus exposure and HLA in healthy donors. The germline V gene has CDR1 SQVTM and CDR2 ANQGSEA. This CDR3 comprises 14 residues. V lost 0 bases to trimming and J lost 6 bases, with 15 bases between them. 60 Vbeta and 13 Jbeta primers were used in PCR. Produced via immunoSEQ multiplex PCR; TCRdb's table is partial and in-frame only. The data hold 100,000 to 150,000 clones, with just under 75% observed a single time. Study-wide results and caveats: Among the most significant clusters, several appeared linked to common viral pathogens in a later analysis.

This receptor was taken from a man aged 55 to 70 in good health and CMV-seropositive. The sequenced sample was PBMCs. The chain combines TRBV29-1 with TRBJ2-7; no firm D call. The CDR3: CSVEDTGSGAEQYF. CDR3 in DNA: TGCAGCGTTGAAGATACGGGTTCGGGTGCCGAGCAGTACTTC.